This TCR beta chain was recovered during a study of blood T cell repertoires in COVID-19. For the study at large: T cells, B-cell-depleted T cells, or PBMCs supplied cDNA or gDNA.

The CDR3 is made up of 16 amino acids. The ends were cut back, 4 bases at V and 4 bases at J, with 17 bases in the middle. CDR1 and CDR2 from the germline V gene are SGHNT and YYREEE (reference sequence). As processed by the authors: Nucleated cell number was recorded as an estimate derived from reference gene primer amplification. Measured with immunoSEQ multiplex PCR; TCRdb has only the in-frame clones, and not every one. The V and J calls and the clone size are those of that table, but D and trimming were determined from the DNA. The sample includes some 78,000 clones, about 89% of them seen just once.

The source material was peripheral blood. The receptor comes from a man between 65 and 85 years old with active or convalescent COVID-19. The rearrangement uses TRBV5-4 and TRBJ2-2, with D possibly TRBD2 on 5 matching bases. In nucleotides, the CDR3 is TGTGCCAGCAGCCGGGATTTGAGGTCGAGCACCGGGGAGCTGTTTTTT. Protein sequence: CASSRDLRSSTGELFF.